Presented here are 29 T cell receptor beta chains from one specimen sequenced in a study of cytomegalovirus exposure and HLA in healthy donors. The PCR made use of 60 Vbeta and 13 Jbeta primers. Profiling relied on immunoSEQ multiplex PCR, and the TCRdb table lists in-frame clones only, not all of them. The table shows about 120,000 clones, with around 66% occurring only once. The sequencing sample was made of PBMCs. These receptors were obtained from a woman between 40 and 50 years old in good health and CMV-seropositive.

V is TRBV7-6 and J is TRBJ2-1; 7 bases fit TRBD2. V trimming: 1 base; J trimming: 10 bases; junction bases outside the gene matches: 10. The CDR3 length is 15 residues. Germline values: CDR1 SGHVS, CDR2 FNYEAQ. Here the CDR3 DNA reads TGTGCCAGCAGCTTAGGGACCGGGACTACTGGGGAGCAGTTCTTC. Its protein is CASSLGTGTTGEQFF.

This clone was counted only a few times. The genes are TRBV7-6 and TRBJ2-7; 11 nucleotides align to TRBD2. With V trimmed by 5 bases and J by 8 bases, 14 bases remained unmatched. Germline-derived CDR1 and CDR2 are SGHVS and FNYEAQ. This CDR3 is 16 amino acids long. DNA for the CDR3: TGTGCCAGCAGCGGGGCTACGACTAGCGGGGAATGGAAGCAGTACTTC. It encodes CASSGATTSGEWKQYF.

The sample holds a few counts of this clone. The chain links TRBV2 to TRBJ1-2; 9 bases agree with TRBD1. The V gene end was trimmed by 11 bases and the J gene end by 5 bases; junction bases not matched to a gene: 9. Looked up from germline, CDR1 is SNHLY and CDR2 is FYNNEI. The CDR3 has 13 amino acids. The CDR3 DNA is TGTGCCTCCCGGACAGGGGCGGGTTATGGCTACACCTTC. Protein sequence: CASRTGAGYGYTF.

The rearrangement joins TRBV19 to TRBJ2-7, with D possibly matching TRBD1 (6 bases). Germline values: CDR1 LNHDA, CDR2 SQIVND (reference sequence). V lost 5 bases and J 4 bases, leaving 9 bases between the germline ends. The CDR3 loop spans 12 amino acids. The CDR3 DNA reads TGTGCCAGTAGTGAAACAGGGTACGAGCAGTACTTC. This codes for CASSETGYEQYF.

This clone has only a few counts. The genes are TRBV30 and TRBJ2-7; 7 bases are a match to TRBD1. This CDR3 has 12 residues. The junction had 3 bases not matched to a gene; V was cut back by 5 bases and J by 2 bases. Germline V gene sequence: CDR1 GTSNPN, CDR2 SVGIG (reference sequence). Here the CDR3 reads CAWAGGPYEQYF. CDR3 bases: TGTGCCTGGGCAGGGGGTCCCTACGAGCAGTACTTC.

V usage is TRBV6-1 and J usage is TRBJ2-7; D gene ambiguous. V lost 6 bases to trimming and J lost 2 bases, with 14 bases between them. CDR3 length equals 14 residues. Germline CDR1 is MNHNS and CDR2 is SASEGT. CDR3 residues: CASSENYGPYEQYF. In DNA, the CDR3 is TGTGCCAGCAGCGAAAACTATGGCCCCTACGAGCAGTACTTC.

V usage is TRBV28 and J usage is TRBJ1-4; 8 bases are a match to TRBD1. The J segment lost 5 bases and the V segment lost 7 bases, leaving 6 bases of the junction unmatched. This CDR3 has 14 residues. The germline gives CDR1 MDHEN, CDR2 SYDVKM. CDR3 in amino acids: CASTWDRRNEKLFF. CDR3 DNA: TGTGCCAGCACTTGGGACAGGCGGAATGAAAAACTGTTTTTT.

The sample holds a few counts of this clone. The chain recombines TRBV2 with TRBJ1-1, with D perhaps matching TRBD1 (5 bases). CDR1 and CDR2 from the germline V gene are SNHLY and FYNNEI. Trimming stripped 1 base from V and 5 bases from J, with 11 bases between. The CDR3 has 14 amino acids. The CDR3 loop is CASSEVDSSTEAFF. CDR3 bases: TGTGCCAGCAGTGAAGTAGACAGCTCAACTGAAGCTTTCTTT.

The chain is built from TRBV6-5 and TRBJ1-6; D gene unclear. This CDR3 is built from 14 residues. Per germline, CDR1 MNHEY and CDR2 SVGAGI. The germline V and J ends were trimmed by 7 bases and 5 bases, with 12 bases remaining between them. CDR3 protein: CASTSRPDNSPLHF. CDR3 bases: TGTGCCAGCACTAGCCGTCCAGATAATTCACCCCTCCACTTT.

V gene TRBV10-2 combines with J gene TRBJ1-4; 8 bases map to TRBD1. The V gene end was trimmed by 3 bases and the J gene end by 9 bases; junction bases not matched to a gene: 6. CDR1 WSHSY and CDR2 SAAADI come from the germline V gene. There are 14 residues in the CDR3. The CDR3 coding sequence is TGCGCCAGCAGTGAAGCAGGGGGCCTGAAAAAACTGTTTTTT. It translates to CASSEAGGLKKLFF.

This clone showed up just once. The V and J genes are TRBV7-9 and TRBJ2-3, with D maybe TRBD2 (6 bases). The length of the CDR3 is 16 residues. Deletions cut 5 bases from V and 0 bases from J, with 15 bases between. Per germline, CDR1 SEHNR and CDR2 FQNEAQ (reference sequence). The CDR3 is CASSSTRDSSTDTQYF. CDR3 DNA: TGTGCCAGCAGCAGTACACGGGACTCCAGCACAGATACGCAGTATTTT.

V and J are TRBV25-1 and TRBJ1-1; 7 bases match TRBD1. J gave up 8 bases and V 5 bases, and 2 bases lay outside the gene matches. There are 11 residues in the CDR3. Germline V gives CDR1 MGHDK, CDR2 SYGVNS. In nucleotides, the CDR3 is TGTGCCAGCAGTAGACAGGGAGAAGCTTTCTTT. Protein product: CASSRQGEAFF.

V usage is TRBV23-1 and J usage is TRBJ2-7, with D maybe TRBD2 (6 bases). TRBV23-1 is treated as an ORF (open reading frame) with a function not yet certain. V dropped 7 bases and J dropped 1 base, with 14 bases sitting between them. This CDR3 has 14 residues. This CDR3 is CASTPGGTSYEQYF. DNA of the CDR3: TGCGCCAGCACCCCTGGGGGGACTTCCTACGAGCAGTACTTC.

In this sample, this clone turned up a few times. The chain combines TRBV2 with TRBJ2-7; D is perhaps TRBD2 (5 bases). The CDR3 has 16 amino acids. Trimming shortened V by 5 bases and J by 3 bases, and 20 bases separated the two germline ends. CDR1 is SNHLY, CDR2 FYNNEI, per germline. The CDR3 loop reads CASSSLGDPGSYEQYF. In DNA, the CDR3 is TGTGCCAGCAGTTCCCTCGGGGATCCGGGGAGCTACGAGCAGTACTTC.

This clone occurred a few times. The chain recombines TRBV28 with TRBJ1-5, with 9 bases aligning to TRBD1. The CDR3 sequence is 15 residues long. V lost 6 bases and J lost 7; bases outside the gene matches: 10. Germline V CDR1 and CDR2: MDHEN, SYDVKM. DNA of the CDR3: TGTGCCAGCAGGTCCCTTACAGGGGGCGCCCAGCCCCAGCATTTT. It is translated as CASRSLTGGAQPQHF.

This rearrangement joins TRBV19 to TRBJ1-5; D gene unclear. The CDR3 is made up of 12 amino acids. Germline V gene sequence: CDR1 LNHDA, CDR2 SQIVND (reference sequence). Trimming pared 11 bases from V and 4 bases from J, leaving 12 bases between. The CDR3 DNA reads TGTGCCGCTGAGAGCGGAAATCAGCCCCAGCATTTT. It specifies CAAESGNQPQHF.

The chain employs TRBV6-4 and TRBJ1-1; D remains ambiguous. CDR1 is MRHNA, CDR2 SNTAGT, per germline. The CDR3 length is 13 residues. V was trimmed by 3 bases and J by 0 bases, leaving 5 bases between them. The CDR3: CASSEVVNTEAFF. CDR3 in DNA: TGTGCCAGCAGTGAAGTAGTGAACACTGAAGCTTTCTTT.

The CDR3 protein is CASSIEGHTIYGYTF. CDR3 coding DNA: TGTGCCAGTAGTATAGAGGGACACACGATCTATGGCTACACCTTC. The chain uses TRBV19 and TRBJ1-2; maybe TRBD1 (6 bases). The germline gives CDR1 LNHDA, CDR2 SQIVND (reference sequence). V was pared by 0 bases and J by 4 bases, with 12 bases between. CDR3 size: 15 residues.

The CDR3 sequence is CASTRGENSYEQYF. CDR3 in DNA: TGTGCCAGCACCCGGGGGGAAAACTCCTACGAGCAGTACTTC. V and J are TRBV6-1 and TRBJ2-7, with 7 bases identical to TRBD2. This CDR3 spans 14 amino acids. Trimming removed 7 bases from V and 0 bases from J; junction bases left unmatched: 6. Germline CDR1 and CDR2: MNHNS and SASEGT.

This clone has a handful of counts. The rearrangement joins TRBV2 to TRBJ2-3; 7 nucleotides agree with TRBD2. The CDR3 extends over 16 amino acids. The V gene's germline CDR1 is SNHLY and CDR2 FYNNEI. The V and J ends lost 2 bases and 0 bases, in that order; junction bases with no gene match: 5. The CDR3 is CASSENASGSTDTQYF. The CDR3 coding sequence is TGTGCCAGCAGTGAAAACGCTAGCGGAAGCACAGATACGCAGTATTTT.

The chain carries TRBV6-6 and TRBJ2-5, with D possibly matching TRBD1 (5 bases). The germline V gene has CDR1 MNHNY and CDR2 SVGAGI (reference sequence). V lost 7 bases and J lost 5, with 11 bases in between. This CDR3 region has 12 residues. The CDR3 loop is CASTQGRETQYF. Here the CDR3 DNA reads TGTGCCAGCACGCAGGGTAGGGAGACCCAGTACTTC.

The chain employs TRBV5-1 and TRBJ2-3; D uncertain. The CDR3 is 15 amino acids. The germline gives CDR1 SGHRS, CDR2 YFSETQ. V gave up 0 bases and J gave up 0 bases, with 8 bases separating them. The CDR3 reads CASSLGPASTDTQYF. CDR3 nucleotides: TGCGCCAGCAGCTTGGGGCCCGCTAGCACAGATACGCAGTATTTT. Complete variable domain (other parts from reference TRBV5-1 and TRBJ2-3): KAGVTQTPRYLIKTRGQQVTLSCSPISGHRSVSWYQQTPGQGLQFLFEYFSETQRNKGNFPGRFSGRQFSNSRSEMNVSTLELGDSALYLCASSLGPASTDTQYFGPGTRLTVL.

This clone was seen a single time. The genes are TRBV28 and TRBJ2-5; a possible D gene is TRBD1 (6 bases). TRBJ2-7 explains the end of the DNA better; the J call may be wrong. The V gene's germline CDR1 is MDHEN and CDR2 SYDVKM. The CDR3 is 14 residues long. CDR3 sequence reads: CASLPPGGPYEQYF. CDR3 bases: TGTGCCAGCCTACCGCCTGGGGGCCCCTACGAGCAGTACTTC.

CDR3 protein: CASSETRDKAILHF. The DNA for the CDR3 is TGTGCCAGCAGCGAGACTCGGGACAAGGCCATCCTCCACTTT. The V gene is TRBV9, the J gene TRBJ1-6, with D perhaps TRBD1 (6 bases). With 3 bases removed from V and 15 bases from J, the gap between germline ends came to 19 bases. CDR3 length: 14 amino acids. Germline loops: CDR1 SGDLS, CDR2 YYNGEE.

This chain uses TRBV18 with TRBJ2-3; D is perhaps TRBD1 (5 bases). The ends were cut back, 3 bases at V and 2 bases at J, with 18 bases in the middle. Germline-derived CDR1 and CDR2 are KGHSH and LQKENI. The CDR3 extends over 17 amino acids. In DNA, the CDR3 is TGTGCCAGCTCACCTACTACGACAGTAGTTCACACAGATACGCAGTATTTT. This codes for CASSPTTTVVHTDTQYF.

The rearrangement links TRBV2 to TRBJ1-4, with a weak D call TRBD1 (6 bases). This CDR3 comprises 14 residues. Trimming took 6 bases from V and 8 from J, leaving 16 bases between them. Germline V gene data show CDR1 as SNHLY and CDR2 as FYNNEI. The CDR3 loop is CASRAGAVLEKLFF. The CDR3 nucleotides are TGTGCCAGCAGAGCAGGGGCAGTATTGGAAAAACTGTTTTTT. The complete variable domain, with remaining parts taken from reference TRBV2 and TRBJ1-4, reads EPEVTQTPSHQVTQMGQEVILRCVPISNHLYFYWYRQILGQKVEFLVSFYNNEISEKSEIFDDQFSVERPDGSNFTLKIRSTKLEDSAMYFCASRAGAVLEKLFFGSGTQLSVL.

The chain links TRBV27 to TRBJ1-1; no firm D call. V lost 5 bases, J lost 4 bases, and 14 bases lay in between. The CDR3 covers 14 residues. Per the germline V gene, CDR1 is MNHEY and CDR2 is SMNVEV (reference sequence). CDR3: CASSPLGEATEAFF. CDR3 DNA: TGTGCCAGCAGTCCCCTCGGGGAGGCCACTGAAGCTTTCTTT.

The V call is TRBV27, the J call TRBJ2-5; possible D gene TRBD1, 6 bases. The V and J ends lost 5 bases and 5 bases respectively, with 24 bases between them. This CDR3 spans 17 amino acids. Germline values: CDR1 MNHEY, CDR2 SMNVEV (reference sequence). CDR3 protein: CASSPLTGVLRLETQYF. CDR3 sequence (DNA): TGTGCCAGCAGTCCATTGACAGGAGTATTAAGGTTGGAGACCCAGTACTTC.

The chain carries TRBV6-1 and TRBJ2-5; 9 bases map to TRBD1. The J call is uncertain, as TRBJ2-7 better fits the DNA end. From germline, CDR1 is MNHNS and CDR2 SASEGT. The CDR3 consists of 15 residues. The DNA of the CDR3 is TGTGCCAGCAGTGACGGGAGGACAGGGGCGAACGAGCAGTACTTC. Translating gives CASSDGRTGANEQYF.